The clone carrying this TCR beta chain appeared many times. Antigen specificity is unknown. The data were taken from a study of T-cell memory formation after mild COVID-19. Overall study: For the most part, TCR clusters were specific to one donor. Overall study findings and caveats: Among CD4+ contracting clones, most were CM and EM, and CD8+ ones EMRA. Contracting clones, day 15 to 85, had balanced CD4/CD8, and later expanders favored CD4+. Proof of SARS-CoV-2 specificity was absent for the second-wave clones that crested on day 37.

The CDR3 runs to 16 residues. Germline assignment: CDR1 LGHNA and CDR2 YNFKEQ. Trimming removed 3 bases from V and 4 bases from J; junction bases left unmatched: 9. TCRdb ran MiXCR on the 5' RACE reads and lists one entry per CDR3 protein. The sample has 380,000 or so distinct CDR3 sequences; about 13% are singletons. This TCR was recovered from a young man who had mild COVID-19 (a few samples of this study predate the infection). Cell type and time point are not known. The chain combines TRBV4-2 with TRBJ2-1; 7 nucleotides line up with TRBD1. The specimen sequenced was PBMCs or a T cell subset sorted from them (not recorded which). The CDR3 protein is CASSQDQGEGYNEQFF. CDR3 sequence (DNA): TGTGCCAGCAGCCAGGATCAGGGGGAAGGTTACAATGAGCAGTTCTTC.